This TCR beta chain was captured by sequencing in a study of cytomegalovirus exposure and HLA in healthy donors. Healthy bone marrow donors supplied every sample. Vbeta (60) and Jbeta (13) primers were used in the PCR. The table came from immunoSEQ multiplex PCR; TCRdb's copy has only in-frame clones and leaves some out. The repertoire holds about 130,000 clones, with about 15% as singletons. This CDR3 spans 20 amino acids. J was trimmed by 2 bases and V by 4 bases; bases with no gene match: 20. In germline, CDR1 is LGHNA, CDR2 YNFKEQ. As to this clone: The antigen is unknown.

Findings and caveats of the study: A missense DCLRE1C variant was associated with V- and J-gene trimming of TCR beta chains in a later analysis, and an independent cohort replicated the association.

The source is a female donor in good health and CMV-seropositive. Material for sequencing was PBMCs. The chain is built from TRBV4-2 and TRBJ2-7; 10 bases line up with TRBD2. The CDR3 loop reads CASSLENFGASGSRPYEQYF. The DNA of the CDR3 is TGTGCCAGCAGCCTAGAAAACTTTGGGGCTAGCGGGAGTAGGCCCTACGAGCAGTACTTC.